Below are 22 T cell receptor beta chains sequenced from a single sample in a study of blood T cell repertoires in COVID-19. The assay was immunoSEQ multiplex PCR, and TCRdb's table has in-frame clones only and misses some. Found here are 250,000 or so clones, roughly 89% of them singletons; the top ten hold 1.5% to 1.9%. Sequencing used peripheral blood. The receptor source for this set is a middle-aged woman who had recovered from COVID-19.

The chain uses TRBV18 and TRBJ2-1, with 7 bases that match TRBD2. Trimming removed 1 base from V and 0 bases from J; junction bases left unmatched: 3. The CDR3 extends over 16 amino acids. Germline V gene sequence: CDR1 KGHSH, CDR2 LQKENI. CDR3 coding DNA: TGTGCCAGCTCACCACGAGCGGGAAGCTCCTACAATGAGCAGTTCTTC. Translation: CASSPRAGSSYNEQFF.

This chain links TRBV5-1 with TRBJ2-1, with 9 nucleotides matching TRBD2. The CDR3 runs 14 residues. V lost 4 bases and J lost 6; bases outside the gene matches: 5. Germline V lookup: CDR1 SGHRS, CDR2 YFSETQ. CDR3 amino acids: CASSAGGPGNEQFF. The CDR3 coding sequence is TGCGCCAGCAGCGCGGGGGGGCCGGGCAATGAGCAGTTCTTC.

The chain links TRBV7-9 to TRBJ1-5, with D unclear. The CDR3 sequence is 13 residues long. Per the germline V gene, CDR1 is SEHNR and CDR2 is FQNEAQ (reference sequence). V shed 1 base and J shed 7 bases, with 8 bases lying between them. The CDR3 sequence: CASSLGFGQPQHF. In DNA form, the CDR3 reads TGTGCCAGCAGCTTAGGATTCGGGCAGCCCCAGCATTTT.

The rearrangement joins TRBV10-3 to TRBJ2-7, with 8 bases that match TRBD1. CDR1 and CDR2 from the germline V gene are ENHRY and SYGVKD. The CDR3 is 12 amino acids. V shed 6 bases, J shed 6 bases, and the junction held 4 bases outside the gene matches. The CDR3 is CAISWTGFEQYF. In DNA, the CDR3 is TGTGCCATCAGCTGGACAGGGTTCGAGCAGTACTTC.

J is TRBJ2-6 and V is TRBV6-1; 7 positions agree with TRBD1. The CDR3 covers 17 residues. The V gene end was trimmed by 4 bases and the J gene end by 0 bases; junction bases not matched to a gene: 6. The germline CDR1 and CDR2 sequences are MNHNS and SASEGT. This CDR3 is CASSADRASSGANVLTF. The CDR3 nucleotides are TGTGCCAGCAGTGCCGACAGGGCCAGCTCTGGGGCCAACGTCCTGACTTTC.

The chain carries TRBV6-1 and TRBJ1-3; no definite D call. Trimming took 2 bases from V and 0 from J, leaving 8 bases between them. Germline lookup yields CDR1 MNHNS and CDR2 SASEGT. The CDR3 is 15 residues long. The CDR3: CASSETRLSGNTIYF. The CDR3 DNA is TGTGCCAGCAGTGAAACCAGACTCTCTGGAAACACCATATATTTT.

This chain links TRBV18 with TRBJ2-3; no reliable D call. Germline-derived CDR1 and CDR2 are KGHSH and LQKENI. Trimming took 3 bases from V and 1 from J, leaving 11 bases between them. There are 15 residues in the CDR3. CDR3 loop: CASSPGLEGTDTQYF. The CDR3 nucleotides read TGTGCCAGCTCACCTGGCCTAGAGGGCACAGATACGCAGTATTTT.

This sequence joins TRBV28 and TRBJ2-7, with 10 bases lining up with TRBD1. Germline V lookup: CDR1 MDHEN, CDR2 SYDVKM. The junction had 5 bases not matched to a gene; V was cut back by 4 bases and J by 2 bases. The CDR3 has 15 residues. The CDR3 sequence is CASSSWTGGAYEQYF. CDR3 nucleotide sequence: TGTGCCAGCAGTTCGTGGACAGGGGGTGCCTACGAGCAGTACTTC.

This clone was detected many times. The chain recombines TRBV28 with TRBJ1-2; 8 positions match TRBD1. V lost 6 bases, J lost 3 bases, and 15 bases stayed unmatched. CDR1 is MDHEN and CDR2 is SYDVKM in the germline V gene. CDR3 length equals 17 residues. The DNA of the CDR3 is TGTGCCAGCAGCTATCCTCAGGAAGCAGGGGGCTACTATGGCTACACCTTC. The encoded protein is CASSYPQEAGGYYGYTF.

The V and J genes are TRBV5-1 and TRBJ2-3, with 10 bases identical to TRBD1. J was trimmed by 3 bases and V by 3 bases; bases with no gene match: 7. The germline V gene encodes CDR1 SGHRS and CDR2 YFSETQ. This CDR3 contains 16 residues. CDR3 DNA sequence: TGCGCCAGCAGCTGGCGGACAGGGGGAAGTACAGATACGCAGTATTTT. It is translated as CASSWRTGGSTDTQYF.

The CDR3 DNA follows: TGCGCCAGCAGCTTGGTCGCGGGGGGGCATGGTGAGCAGTTCTTC. It translates to CASSLVAGGHGEQFF. V is TRBV5-1 and J is TRBJ2-1; the match to TRBD2 covers 9 bases. This CDR3 has 15 amino acids. Germline values: CDR1 SGHRS, CDR2 YFSETQ. J gave up 9 bases and V 0 bases, and 7 bases lay outside the gene matches. The complete variable domain, with remaining parts taken from reference TRBV5-1 and TRBJ2-1, reads KAGVTQTPRYLIKTRGQQVTLSCSPISGHRSVSWYQQTPGQGLQFLFEYFSETQRNKGNFPGRFSGRQFSNSRSEMNVSTLELGDSALYLCASSLVAGGHGEQFFGPGTRLTVL.

Here the CDR3 DNA reads TGTGCCAGCAGCTTAACAGGGGGCGCCTACAATGAGCAGTTCTTC. Its translation: CASSLTGGAYNEQFF. The V gene is TRBV5-4, the J gene TRBJ2-1; 9 bases line up with TRBD1. The CDR3 runs to 15 residues. V shed 2 bases and J 2 bases; nucleotides not matched to a gene: 2. Germline values: CDR1 SGHNT, CDR2 YYREEE (reference sequence).

V gene TRBV3-1 (or the pseudogene TRBV3-2) combines with J gene TRBJ1-6; D not resolved. V gave up 1 base and J gave up 4 bases, with 14 bases separating them. Germline V CDR1 and CDR2: LGHDT, YNNKEL (reference sequence). The CDR3 contains 17 residues. The CDR3 sequence is CASSQAWADGYNSPLHF. CDR3 nucleotides: TGTGCCAGCAGCCAAGCATGGGCAGATGGTTATAATTCACCCCTCCACTTT.

The chain employs TRBV5-4 and TRBJ1-2; TRBD1 matches 7 bases. J gave up 8 bases and V 4 bases, and 5 bases lay outside the gene matches. From germline, CDR1 is SGHNT and CDR2 YYREEE (reference sequence). This CDR3 region has 12 residues. Written as DNA, the CDR3 is TGTGCCAGCAGCATCGACAGGGTGGGCTACACCTTC. It codes for CASSIDRVGYTF.

The chain uses TRBV2 and TRBJ2-5; 14 bases fit TRBD2. V lost 7 bases and J lost 2; bases outside the gene matches: 6. Germline lookup yields CDR1 SNHLY and CDR2 FYNNEI. CDR3 length: 16 amino acids. CDR3 coding DNA: TGTGCCAGCACCGTCGGACTAGCGGGGGGTCAAGAGACCCAGTACTTC. Translated: CASTVGLAGGQETQYF.

About this clone: This sample includes further DNA sequences coding for the same CDR3. The V call is TRBV20-1, the J call TRBJ2-7; possibly TRBD1 for D (5 bases). Trimming cost V 3 bases and J 5 bases, with 8 bases left between them. The CDR3 length is 11 residues. Germline CDR1 DFQATT, CDR2 SNEGSKA (reference sequence). The CDR3 nucleotides read TGCAGTGCTAGTTCAGGGCACGAGCAGTACTTC. Its translation is CSASSGHEQYF.

The J gene is TRBJ2-2, the V gene TRBV19; 8 positions agree with TRBD1. The CDR3 is 13 residues long. Germline assignment: CDR1 LNHDA and CDR2 SQIVND (reference sequence). V trimming: 7 bases; J trimming: 7 bases; junction bases outside the gene matches: 5. The CDR3 is CASTLDRDGELFF. In nucleotides, the CDR3 is TGTGCCAGTACCCTGGACAGGGACGGGGAGCTGTTTTTT.

The chain has TRBV2 and TRBJ2-7; 7 bases fit TRBD1. CDR1 SNHLY and CDR2 FYNNEI come from the germline V gene. After removal of 6 bases from V and 2 bases from J, the junction contained 4 bases not matched to a gene. The CDR3 consists of 13 residues. As DNA, the CDR3 is TGTGCCAGCAGGGACAGGAGTCCCTACGAGCAGTACTTC. Translating gives CASRDRSPYEQYF. Full variable domain (outside the CDR3, taken from reference TRBV2 and TRBJ2-7): EPEVTQTPSHQVTQMGQEVILRCVPISNHLYFYWYRQILGQKVEFLVSFYNNEISEKSEIFDDQFSVERPDGSNFTLKIRSTKLEDSAMYFCASRDRSPYEQYFGPGTRLTVT.

For the CDR3, the DNA is TGCGCCAGCAGCTTAGGCAGGGAGGACTATGGCTACACCTTC. It codes for CASSLGREDYGYTF. This chain joins TRBV5-1 and TRBJ1-2; possible D gene TRBD1, 5 bases. V was shortened by 2 bases and J by 3 bases, with 11 bases between the two germline ends. The germline V gene encodes CDR1 SGHRS and CDR2 YFSETQ. The CDR3 extends over 14 amino acids.

This chain connects TRBV5-1 to TRBJ1-3; a weak D match, TRBD1 (6 bases). Germline-derived CDR1 and CDR2 are SGHRS and YFSETQ. This CDR3 region has 15 residues. V was shortened by 5 bases and J by 4 bases, with 16 bases between the two germline ends. The CDR3 sequence: CASSFYTGTGNTIYF. In DNA form, the CDR3 reads TGCGCCAGCAGTTTCTACACAGGGACCGGAAACACCATATATTTT.

This clone was found once. CDR3 coding DNA: TGTGCCAGTAGTATTGAGTACAGCGGAGTAAATTCACCCCTCCACTTT. Residues: CASSIEYSGVNSPLHF. V is TRBV19 and J is TRBJ1-6; D gene ambiguous. V gave up 3 bases and J gave up 7 bases, with 16 bases separating them. The CDR3 extends over 16 amino acids. Germline CDR1 is LNHDA and CDR2 is SQIVND (reference sequence).

J is TRBJ1-2 and V is TRBV11-2; D not certain. V lost 1 base and J 7 bases, leaving 19 bases between the germline ends. The CDR3 extends over 16 amino acids. Germline V gene lookup returns CDR1 SGHAT and CDR2 FQNNGV. In DNA form, the CDR3 reads TGTGCCAGCAGCTTAGGTCCAGGAAATTATCGTCTTGGCTACACCTTC. Translated: CASSLGPGNYRLGYTF.